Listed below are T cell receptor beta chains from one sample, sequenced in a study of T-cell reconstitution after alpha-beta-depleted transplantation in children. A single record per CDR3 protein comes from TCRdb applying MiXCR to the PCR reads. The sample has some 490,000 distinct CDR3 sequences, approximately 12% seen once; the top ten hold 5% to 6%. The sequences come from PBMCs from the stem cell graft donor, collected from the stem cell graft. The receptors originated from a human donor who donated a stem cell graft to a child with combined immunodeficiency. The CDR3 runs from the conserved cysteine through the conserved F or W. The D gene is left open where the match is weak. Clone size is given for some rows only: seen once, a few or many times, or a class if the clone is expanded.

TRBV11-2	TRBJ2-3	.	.	CASSRRGWGINTDTQYF	TGTGCCAGCAGCCGGAGAGGATGGGGGATAAACACAGATACGCAGTATTTT
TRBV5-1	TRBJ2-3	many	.	CASSPSRTTDTQYF	TGCGCCAGCAGCCCATCAAGGACCACAGATACGCAGTATTTT
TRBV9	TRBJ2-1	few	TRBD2	CASSPLGGGDNEQFF	TGTGCCAGCAGCCCCTTAGGCGGGGGGGACAATGAGCAGTTCTTC
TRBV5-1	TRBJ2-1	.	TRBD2	CASSLGASGRSSYNEQFF	TGCGCCAGCAGCTTGGGTGCTAGCGGGCGGAGCTCCTACAATGAGCAGTTCTTC
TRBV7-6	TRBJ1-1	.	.	CASSLASWEKAFF	TGTGCCAGCAGCTTAGCGAGTTGGGAGAAAGCTTTCTTT
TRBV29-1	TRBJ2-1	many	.	CSAAGAASSYNEQFF	TGCAGCGCCGCTGGGGCAGCGAGCTCCTACAATGAGCAGTTCTTC
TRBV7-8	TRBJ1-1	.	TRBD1	CASSYRQGALNTEAFF	TGTGCCAGCAGCTATAGACAGGGGGCTCTGAACACTGAAGCTTTCTTT
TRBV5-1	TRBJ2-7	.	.	CASSLDRAGDEQYF	TGCGCCAGCAGCTTGGACAGGGCAGGAGACGAGCAGTACTTC
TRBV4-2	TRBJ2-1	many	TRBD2	CASSQAPGASGDLYNEQFF	TGTGCCAGCAGCCAAGCCCCGGGGGCTAGCGGGGACCTCTACAATGAGCAGTTCTTC
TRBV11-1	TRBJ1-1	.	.	CASSLSRFSNTEAFF	TGTGCCAGCAGCTTAAGTCGATTTTCGAACACTGAAGCTTTCTTT
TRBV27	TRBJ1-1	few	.	CASSLSMGVTEAFF	TGTGCCAGCAGTTTATCGATGGGGGTCACTGAAGCTTTCTTT
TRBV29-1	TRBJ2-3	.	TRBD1	CSFTPGQAFGTQYF	TGCAGCTTCACTCCGGGACAGGCCTTTGGTACGCAGTATTTT